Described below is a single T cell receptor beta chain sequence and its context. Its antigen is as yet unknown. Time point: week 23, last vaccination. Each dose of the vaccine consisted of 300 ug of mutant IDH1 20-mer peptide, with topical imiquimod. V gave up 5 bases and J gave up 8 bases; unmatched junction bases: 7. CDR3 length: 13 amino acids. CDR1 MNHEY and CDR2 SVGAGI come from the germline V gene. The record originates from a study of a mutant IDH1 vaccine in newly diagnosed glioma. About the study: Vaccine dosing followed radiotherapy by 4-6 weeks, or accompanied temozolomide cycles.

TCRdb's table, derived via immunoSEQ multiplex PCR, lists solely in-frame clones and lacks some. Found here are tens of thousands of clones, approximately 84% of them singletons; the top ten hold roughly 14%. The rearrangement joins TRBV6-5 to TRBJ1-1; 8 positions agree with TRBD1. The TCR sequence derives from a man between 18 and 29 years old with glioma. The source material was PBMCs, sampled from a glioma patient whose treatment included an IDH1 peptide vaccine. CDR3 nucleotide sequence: TGTGCCAGCAGTCGCCTGCACAGGGGGGAAGCTTTCTTT. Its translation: CASSRLHRGEAFF.